The source of this T cell receptor beta chain is a study of T cells in localized non-small cell lung cancer (dated by TCRdb to about 2020). General notes on the study: The study analyzed T cell repertoires of around 250 early-stage NSCLC patients, comparing tumors and uninvolved tumor-adjacent lungs. The cohort was made up of around 220 treatment-naive NSCLC patients whose localized lung tumors had been resected. Of the NSCLC patients, 129 were male and approximately 110 were female, and the mean age was approximately 69 years. What the study reported, not specific to this receptor: Of the top 100 tumor clones, a median of roughly 53 were detected in paired uninvolved adjacent lung; under 35 were also among that lung's top 100. Since the design was exploratory, TCR variables were selected using unadjusted p-values with no false-discovery rate correction. Longer overall survival was associated with higher blood T cell density, whereas shorter survival was associated with higher adjacent-lung clonality. Multi-region tumor sequencing was not performed, so intratumor heterogeneity could not be excluded. The highest T cell clonality was observed in uninvolved tumor-adjacent lung, where clonality exceeded that of tumor, suggesting that antigenic responses were more focused in uninvolved tumor-adjacent lung.

TCR beta CDR3 regions were sequenced from DNA using the immunoSEQ Assay. The authors processed their data as follows. T cell density was computed as TCR beta template counts normalized to usable DNA estimated by amplifying housekeeping genes. Richness was estimated using the preseqR package, with extrapolation to 400,000 templates for PBMC samples and to 120,000 templates for tissue samples. Clonality was calculated as one minus Pielou's evenness. Tissue-enriched TCRs were identified through differential abundance testing performed on productive amino-acid clonotypes, with a minimum total count of 5 and an alpha of 0.1. Repertoire overlap between compartments was quantified with the Jaccard Index and Morisita Overlap Index. GLIPH grouped TCR beta CDR3s together with public tetramer-defined viral CDR3s, and a viral motif had to include at least three viral sequences and also show V-gene enrichment. TCRdb carries this immuneACCESS record with in-frame sequences only. Its versions omit some clonotypes, under half of them owing to an unresolved V gene in the studies checked, with the rest unexplained. V and J calls and clone size come straight from that table; D and trimming were deduced from the DNA. Here the sample has tens of thousands of clones; about 86% occur a single time. The top ten clonotypes cover approximately 4.4% of the sample.

V loses 4 bases at its end and J loses 1 base; junction bases beyond the gene matches: 3. CDR1 and CDR2, per the germline V gene, are SQVTM and ANQGSEA. Counted from cysteine to phenylalanine, this CDR3 has 14 amino acids. Only the CDR3 DNA is retained, 42 bases long and in frame from the first base. At diagnosis, tumor, uninvolved tumor-adjacent lung and peripheral blood were collected and then preserved as a mix of FFPE and fresh-frozen material. For TCR repertoire profiling, blood samples were analyzed in the form of peripheral blood mononuclear cells. In regard to this clone: It lacks a known antigen. No base qualities exist here, and no much larger clone lies one base off it.

The chain was built from TRBV29-1 and TRBJ2-1, with TRBD2 matching 8 junction bases. Sample: PBMCs, taken before any cancer treatment. This TCR came from a man aged 35 to 69 with stage II lung adenocarcinoma. This receptor carries the CDR3 CSVASGGSYNEQFF. The DNA sequence is as follows: TGCAGCGTTGCTTCGGGAGGGTCCTACAATGAGCAGTTCTTC.